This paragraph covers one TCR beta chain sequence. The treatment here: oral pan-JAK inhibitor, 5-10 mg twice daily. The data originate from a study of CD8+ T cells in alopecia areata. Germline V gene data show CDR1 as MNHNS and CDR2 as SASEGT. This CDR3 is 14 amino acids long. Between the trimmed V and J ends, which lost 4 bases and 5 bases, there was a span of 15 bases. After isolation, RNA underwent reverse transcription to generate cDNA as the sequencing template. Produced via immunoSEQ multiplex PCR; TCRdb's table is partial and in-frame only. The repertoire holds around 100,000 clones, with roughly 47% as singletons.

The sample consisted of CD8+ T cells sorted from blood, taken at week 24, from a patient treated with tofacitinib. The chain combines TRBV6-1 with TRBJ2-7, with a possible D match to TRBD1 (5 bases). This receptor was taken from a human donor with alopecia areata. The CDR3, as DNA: TGTGCCAGCAGTGGAAAACCAACAGGTAACGAGCAGTACTTC. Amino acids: CASSGKPTGNEQYF.